The rows below give T cell receptor beta chains drawn from one sample of a study of T cell changes during pregnancy in multiple sclerosis. The assay was immunoSEQ multiplex PCR, and TCRdb's table has in-frame clones only and misses some. Seen here are under 50,000 clones, around 90% observed once, and the top ten hold about 0.73%. The specimen comprised CD4+ T cells from peripheral blood mononuclear cells, sampled in the first trimester of pregnancy. All receptors come from a female donor with multiple sclerosis, enrolled in a pregnancy study. CDR3s include the opening cysteine and the closing phenylalanine or tryptophan. The D gene is left open where the match is weak. Rows may omit the clone size; those that give it use once, few, many or a size class.

V gene	clone size	D gene	J gene	CDR3 DNA	CDR3 protein
TRBV27	NA	TRBD1	TRBJ2-5	TGTGCCAGCAGCCTCACAGGGGAAGAGACCCAGTACTTC	CASSLTGEETQYF
TRBV11-3	NA	TRBD1	TRBJ2-1	TGTGCCAGCAGCCACGGGACAGGGCAGTACAATGAGCAGTTCTTC	CASSHGTGQYNEQFF
TRBV28	NA	TRBD1	TRBJ1-4	TGTGCCACCGGACAGGGGCCAACTAATGAAAAACTGTTTTTT	CATGQGPTNEKLFF
TRBV5-1	NA	NA	TRBJ2-5	TGCGCCAGCAGCTACAGGGAACTGACGGGGACCCAGTACTTC	CASSYRELTGTQYF
TRBV15	NA	NA	TRBJ1-5	TGTGCCACCAGCAGAGATAGAGTTCGGCCCCAGCATTTT	CATSRDRVRPQHF
TRBV28	NA	TRBD1	TRBJ1-4	TGTGCCAGCAGTTTCGAGGGGGCGGGTGAAAAACTGTTTTTT	CASSFEGAGEKLFF
TRBV19	NA	TRBD1	TRBJ1-3	TGTGCCAGTAGTTACCAATCGGACAGGGCTGGAAACACCATATATTTT	CASSYQSDRAGNTIYF
TRBV5-1	NA	NA	TRBJ2-1	TGCGCCAGCAGCTTTCGTCGTCAGGCAGCCTCCTACAATGAGCAGTTCTTC	CASSFRRQAASYNEQFF
TRBV5-1	NA	TRBD2	TRBJ2-1	TGCGCCAGCAGGCTAGCGGATAACCCCTACAATGAGCAGTTCTTC	CASRLADNPYNEQFF
TRBV27	NA	TRBD1	TRBJ1-1	TGTGCCAGCAGTACCAGGGGGACGAACACTGAAGCTTTCTTT	CASSTRGTNTEAFF
TRBV7-2	NA	TRBD1	TRBJ2-7	TGTGCCAGCAGCTTCGACAGGGGCCGTACCTACGAGCAGTACTTC	CASSFDRGRTYEQYF
TRBV2	few	TRBD1	TRBJ1-5	TGTGCCAGCAGTCGACAGGGGAATCAGCCCCAGCATTTT	CASSRQGNQPQHF
TRBV7-6	NA	NA	TRBJ2-2	TGTGCCAGCAATTTCGACCCAACCGGGACACCGAACACCGGGGAGCTGTTTTTT	CASNFDPTGTPNTGELFF
TRBV5-4	NA	NA	TRBJ2-7	TGTGCCAGCAGCTTACAGGGAAGATCCTACGAGCAGTACTTC	CASSLQGRSYEQYF
TRBV19	NA	NA	TRBJ1-1	TGTGCCAGTATGGGTAGTCCTCTAGTCGGGGTTAAGAACACTGAAGCTTTCTTT	CASMGSPLVGVKNTEAFF
TRBV19	NA	NA	TRBJ1-2	TGTGCCAGTAGTACGACGGGCGGGGCCTCCTATGGCTACACCTTC	CASSTTGGASYGYTF
TRBV27	once	NA	TRBJ1-2	TGTGCCAGCAGTTTACTGGCAGGGAGGGCTAACTATGGCTACACCTTC	CASSLLAGRANYGYTF
TRBV28	NA	NA	TRBJ1-4	TGTGCCAGCAGTTTCGGGGGGACTAATGAAAAACTGTTTTTT	CASSFGGTNEKLFF
TRBV27	NA	NA	TRBJ1-4	TGTGCCAGCAGTCTCTCAGGGGTGTCCGAAAAACTGTTTTTT	CASSLSGVSEKLFF
TRBV29-1	NA	TRBD1	TRBJ2-3	TGCAGCGCCCACCTGGAGGGACAGGGGGCATTGAATACGCAGTATTTT	CSAHLEGQGALNTQYF
TRBV19	NA	NA	TRBJ1-5	TGTGCCAGTAGTCGACAGATTAGCAATCAGCCCCAGCATTTT	CASSRQISNQPQHF
TRBV7-3	NA	NA	TRBJ2-5	TGTGCCAGCAGCCGCTCAGGTCGGACTGAAGAGACCCAGTACTTC	CASSRSGRTEETQYF
TRBV9	NA	TRBD1	TRBJ2-1	TGTGCCAGCAGTGGCCCGGGACAGTATACTGAGCAGTTCTTC	CASSGPGQYTEQFF
TRBV9	NA	NA	TRBJ2-2	TGTGCCAGCACCGTAGGAGGTTCGAACACCGGGGAGCTGTTTTTT	CASTVGGSNTGELFF
TRBV19	NA	NA	TRBJ2-1	TGTGCCAGTAGTAGGCTAGCCAGTGAGCAGTTCTTC	CASSRLASEQFF
TRBV6-4	NA	NA	TRBJ2-1	TGTGCCAGCAGTCCCATCCCCCTTAGCGGCCGGCAAGACAATGAGCAGTTCTTC	CASSPIPLSGRQDNEQFF
TRBV19	NA	NA	TRBJ1-1	TGTGCCAGTAGTAGCTTAACAGGGCCCGGGACTGAAGCTTTCTTT	CASSSLTGPGTEAFF
TRBV19	NA	NA	TRBJ1-3	TGTGCCAGTAGTACGGTGGCTGGAAACACCATATATTTT	CASSTVAGNTIYF
TRBV7-9	NA	NA	TRBJ1-4	TGTGCCAGCAGCTTAGGAAGGGAACGGGGGAATGAAAAACTGTTTTTT	CASSLGRERGNEKLFF
TRBV27	NA	TRBD2	TRBJ2-3	TGTGCCAGCAGTAGGGCGGGAGGGACGTATACGCAGTATTTT	CASSRAGGTYTQYF
TRBV19	NA	TRBD1	TRBJ1-5	TGTGCCAGTAGTACTCTTGGGACAGGGAGACGCAATCAGCCCCAGCATTTT	CASSTLGTGRRNQPQHF
TRBV7-3	once	TRBD2	TRBJ2-1	TGTGCCAGCAGCACACCTAGCGGGAGGGGCAGCAATGAGCAGTTCTTC	CASSTPSGRGSNEQFF
TRBV11-3	NA	TRBD2	TRBJ2-1	TGTGCCAGCAGCTCTAGGACTTCTAGCGGGGGGTCCTACAATGAGCAGTTCTTC	CASSSRTSSGGSYNEQFF
TRBV5-1	NA	NA	TRBJ2-6	TGCGCCAGCAGCCCAACAGGGTTCTCTGGGGCCAACGTCCTGACTTTC	CASSPTGFSGANVLTF
TRBV28	NA	TRBD2	TRBJ2-2	TGTGCCAGCAGTTTCGGGGGGATAGACACCGGGGAGCTGTTTTTT	CASSFGGIDTGELFF
TRBV5-4	few	NA	TRBJ1-1	TGTGCCAGCAGCTTTCTCTACACTGAAGCTTTCTTT	CASSFLYTEAFF
TRBV6-1	once	NA	TRBJ1-5	TGTGCCAGCAGTACCACTAATCAGCCCCAGCATTTT	CASSTTNQPQHF
TRBV5-1	once	TRBD1	TRBJ2-7	TGCGCCAGCAGCTCCTCGACAGGGGGCTACGAGGAGCAGTACTTC	CASSSSTGGYEEQYF
TRBV30	once	NA	TRBJ2-1	TGTGCCTGGATGAGGGGGGGGGACAATGAGCAGTTCTTC	CAWMRGGDNEQFF
TRBV15	few	TRBD1	TRBJ1-1	TGTGCCACCAGCAGTGACAACTGGGGACAGGGGGCAGGTTATGGCACTGAAGCTTTCTTT	CATSSDNWGQGAGYGTEAFF
TRBV28	NA	TRBD1	TRBJ1-2	TGTGCCAGCAGGACAACAGGGGTCTATGGCTACACCTTC	CASRTTGVYGYTF
TRBV10-1	NA	NA	TRBJ2-7	TGCGCCAGCAGTGAGCGCGGGTACGAGCAGTACTTC	CASSERGYEQYF
TRBV5-8	NA	TRBD2	TRBJ2-1	TGTGCCAGCAGGCCGGGACTACCCTTTAGGGATGAGCAGTTCTTC	CASRPGLPFRDEQFF
TRBV2	NA	NA	TRBJ1-4	TGTGCCAGCAGAAGACAGTTGGATGAAAAACTGTTTTTT	CASRRQLDEKLFF